A single sample is the source of the 9 T cell receptor beta chains below, sequenced in a study of cytomegalovirus exposure and HLA in healthy donors. Use of 60 Vbeta and 13 Jbeta primers characterized the PCR. The repertoire was sequenced with immunoSEQ multiplex PCR; TCRdb's copy has only in-frame clones and lacks some. Here the sample table reports under 95,000 clones. The sample comprised PBMCs. These receptors were taken from a man in his fifties or sixties in good health and CMV-seronegative.

This chain links TRBV5-1 with TRBJ2-5; D gene unclear. The CDR3 consists of 14 residues. V was trimmed by 4 bases and J by 1 base, leaving 11 bases between them. Germline V gene data show CDR1 as SGHRS and CDR2 as YFSETQ. As DNA, the CDR3 is TGCGCCAGCAGCCGAGTTAATCCCCAAGAGACCCAGTACTTC. Protein product: CASSRVNPQETQYF.

The chain recombines TRBV11-3 with TRBJ2-5; the match to TRBD1 covers 8 bases. Germline V gene lookup returns CDR1 SGHNT and CDR2 YENEEA. The CDR3 contains 15 residues. The ends lost 3 bases at V and 7 bases at J; junction bases unmatched: 10. CDR3 bases: TGTGCCAGCAGCTTGTCACAGGGGGTATTAGGGACCCAGTACTTC. This codes for CASSLSQGVLGTQYF.

With respect to this clone: Other DNA sequences within the sample encode an identical CDR3. The V and J genes are TRBV28 and TRBJ1-2; D may be TRBD1 (5 bases). This CDR3 comprises 12 residues. Germline CDR1 and CDR2: MDHEN and SYDVKM. The V gene lost 3 bases and the J gene lost 8 bases, with 10 bases spanning the gap. The chain's CDR3 is CASSLLGVGYTF. For the CDR3, the DNA is TGTGCCAGCAGTTTGTTAGGGGTGGGCTACACCTTC.

For the CDR3, the DNA is TGTGCCAGCAGTTTGGTGGGACTAGCGGGCTCCTACGAGCAGTACTTC. Translating gives CASSLVGLAGSYEQYF. V gene TRBV6-6 combines with J gene TRBJ2-7, with 12 bases identical to TRBD2. Germline V CDR1 and CDR2: MNHNY, SVGAGI (reference sequence). This CDR3 has 16 amino acids. J gave up 0 bases and V 4 bases, and 4 bases lay outside the gene matches.

The CDR3 spells CASSPQGVLSGNTIYF. The CDR3 DNA reads as TGTGCCAGCAGCCCCCAGGGTGTGCTCTCTGGAAACACCATATATTTT. The rearrangement joins TRBV5-6 to TRBJ1-3, with D perhaps matching TRBD1 (5 bases). Trimming shortened V by 4 bases and J by 0 bases, and 14 bases separated the two germline ends. The CDR3 contains 16 residues. The germline gives CDR1 SGHDT, CDR2 YYEEEE.

The chain carries TRBV28 and TRBJ2-1; D is ambiguous. The V and J ends lost 1 base and 15 bases respectively, with 16 bases between them. Germline CDR1 MDHEN, CDR2 SYDVKM. This CDR3 has 13 amino acids. The CDR3 coding sequence is TGTGCCAGCAGTTTATCGACTGGAGCAGAATGGTTCTTC. It is translated as CASSLSTGAEWFF. The whole variable domain, remainder taken from reference TRBV28 and TRBJ2-1, is DVKVTQSSRYLVKRTGEKVFLECVQDMDHENMFWYRQDPGLGLRLIYFSYDVKMKEKGDIPEGYSVSREKKERFSLILESASTNQTSMYLCASSLSTGAEWFFGPGTRLTVL.

V usage is TRBV25-1 and J usage is TRBJ1-1; D unclear. This CDR3 spans 13 amino acids. CDR1 is MGHDK and CDR2 is SYGVNS in the germline V gene. Trimming pared 6 bases from V and 0 bases from J, leaving 8 bases between. CDR3 residues: CASSPAVNTEAFF. The CDR3 DNA follows: TGTGCCAGCAGCCCCGCAGTGAACACTGAAGCTTTCTTT.

The V gene is TRBV7-9, the J gene TRBJ1-5; 9 nucleotides line up with TRBD1. The CDR3 is 14 amino acids. Trimming took 6 bases from V and 5 from J; bases not matched to a gene: 5. Germline values: CDR1 SEHNR, CDR2 FQNEAQ (reference sequence). Written as DNA, the CDR3 is TGTGCCAGCAGAGCCACAGGGGGCGATCAGCCCCAGCATTTT. It is translated as CASRATGGDQPQHF.

The V gene is TRBV14, the J gene TRBJ1-6; D may be TRBD1 (6 bases). The germline gives CDR1 SGHDN, CDR2 FVKESK. Trimming left V 1 base short and J 8 bases short, with 12 bases between. CDR3 size: 15 residues. In DNA form, the CDR3 reads TGTGCCAGCAGCCAAGGGATACAGGGCGATTCACCCCTCCACTTT. This sequence encodes CASSQGIQGDSPLHF.